This TCR beta chain derives from a study of blood T cell repertoires in COVID-19. TCRdb's table, derived via immunoSEQ multiplex PCR, lists solely in-frame clones and lacks some. The sample holds 200,000 to 250,000 clones, 75% to 85% seen once. V was pared by 3 bases and J by 9 bases, with 12 bases between. Looked up from germline, CDR1 is LNHDA and CDR2 is SQIVND (reference sequence). The CDR3 runs 14 residues. Study members were between roughly 18 and 89 years old and lived in 24 US regions. The chain links TRBV19 to TRBJ1-6; D perhaps matches TRBD1 (6 bases). Sample: PBMCs or T cells enriched from blood (not recorded which). This TCR came from a man aged 25-45 years with acute COVID-19. CDR3 residues: CASSIGTSTSPLHF. CDR3 DNA: TGTGCCAGTAGTATCGGGACATCCACTTCACCCCTCCACTTT.